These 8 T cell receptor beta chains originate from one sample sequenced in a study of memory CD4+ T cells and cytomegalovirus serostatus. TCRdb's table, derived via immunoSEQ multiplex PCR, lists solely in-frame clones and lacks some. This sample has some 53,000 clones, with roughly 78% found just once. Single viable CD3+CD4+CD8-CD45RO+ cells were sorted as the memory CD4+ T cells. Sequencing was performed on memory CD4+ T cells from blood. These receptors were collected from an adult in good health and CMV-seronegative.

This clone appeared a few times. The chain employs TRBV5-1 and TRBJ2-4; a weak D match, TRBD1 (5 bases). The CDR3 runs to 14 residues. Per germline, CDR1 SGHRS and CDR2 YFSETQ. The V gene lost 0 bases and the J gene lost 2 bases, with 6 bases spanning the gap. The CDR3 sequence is CASSLGGPKNIQYF. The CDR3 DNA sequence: TGCGCCAGCAGCTTGGGGGGCCCCAAAAACATTCAGTACTTC.

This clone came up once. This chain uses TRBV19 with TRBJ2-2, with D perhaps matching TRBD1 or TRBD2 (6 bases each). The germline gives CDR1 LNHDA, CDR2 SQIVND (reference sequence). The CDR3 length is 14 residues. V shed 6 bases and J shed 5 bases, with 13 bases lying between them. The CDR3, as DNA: TGTGCCAGTAGCCAGGGGAGGACGACCGGGGAGCTGTTTTTT. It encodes CASSQGRTTGELFF.

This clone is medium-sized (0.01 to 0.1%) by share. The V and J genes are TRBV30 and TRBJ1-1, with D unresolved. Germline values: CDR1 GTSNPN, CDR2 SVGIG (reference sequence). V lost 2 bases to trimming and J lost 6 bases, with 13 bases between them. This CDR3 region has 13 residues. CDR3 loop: CAWSLTRTPEAFF. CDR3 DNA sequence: TGTGCCTGGAGTCTGACGAGAACTCCTGAAGCTTTCTTT.

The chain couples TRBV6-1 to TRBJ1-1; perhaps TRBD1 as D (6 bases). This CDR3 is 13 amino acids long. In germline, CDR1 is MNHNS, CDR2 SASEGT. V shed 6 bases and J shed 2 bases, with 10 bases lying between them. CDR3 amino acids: CASRVTGNTEAFF. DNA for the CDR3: TGTGCCAGCAGGGTGACAGGTAACACTGAAGCTTTCTTT.

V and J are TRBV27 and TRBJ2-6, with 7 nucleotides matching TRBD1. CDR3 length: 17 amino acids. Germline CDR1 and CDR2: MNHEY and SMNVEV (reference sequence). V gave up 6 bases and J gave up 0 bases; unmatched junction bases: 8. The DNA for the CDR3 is TGTGCCAGCAGCTCCCTAACAGGGGCCTCTGGGGCCAACGTCCTGACTTTC. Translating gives CASSSLTGASGANVLTF.

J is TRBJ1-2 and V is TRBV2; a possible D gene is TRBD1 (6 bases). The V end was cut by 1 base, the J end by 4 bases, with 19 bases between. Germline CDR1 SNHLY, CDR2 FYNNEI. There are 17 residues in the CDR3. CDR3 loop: CASSEGGLGAGAYGYTF. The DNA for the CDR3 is TGTGCCAGCAGTGAAGGGGGGTTAGGGGCAGGGGCCTATGGCTACACCTTC.

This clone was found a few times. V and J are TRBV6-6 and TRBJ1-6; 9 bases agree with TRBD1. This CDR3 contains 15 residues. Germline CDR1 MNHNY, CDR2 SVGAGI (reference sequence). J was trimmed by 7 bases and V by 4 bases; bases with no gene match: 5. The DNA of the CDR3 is TGTGCCAGCAGTTTGGGGACAGGGAACAATTCACCCCTCCACTTT. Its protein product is CASSLGTGNNSPLHF.

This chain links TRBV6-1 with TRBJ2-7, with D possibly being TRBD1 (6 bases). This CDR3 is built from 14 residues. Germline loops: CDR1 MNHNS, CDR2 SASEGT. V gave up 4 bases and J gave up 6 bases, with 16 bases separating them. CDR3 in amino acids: CASSGGQYLFEQYF. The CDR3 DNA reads TGTGCCAGCAGTGGAGGACAGTACCTCTTCGAGCAGTACTTC.